Presented here are 15 T cell receptor beta chains from one specimen sequenced in a study of T-cell reconstitution after alpha-beta-depleted transplantation in children. During its preparation, the TCRbeta library received unique molecular identifiers. TCRdb reanalysed the PCR reads using MiXCR and keeps one entry per CDR3 protein. Of 240,000 or so distinct CDR3 sequences listed, around 7.5% were seen once; the top ten hold 6% to 7%. The specimen was PBMCs, mostly from graft donor cells, collected 180 days after TCRalphabeta/CD19-depleted stem cell transplant. The receptors shown here come from a male patient under 18 who had a stem cell transplant for acute lymphoblastic leukemia, so the T cells may come from the graft donor.

The sample holds many counts of this clonotype. The chain employs TRBV20-1 and TRBJ2-7; 10 nucleotides line up with TRBD1. Germline V lookup: CDR1 DFQATT, CDR2 SNEGSKA (reference sequence). This CDR3 spans 15 amino acids. Germline trimming cut 1 base from V and 6 bases from J; bases unmatched to any gene: 9. In nucleotides, the CDR3 is TGCAGTGCTAGAGGGCCCTGGGACAGGGGATTCGAGCAGTACTTC. This sequence encodes CSARGPWDRGFEQYF.

V is TRBV5-1 and J is TRBJ2-2; 11 bases are a match to TRBD2. CDR1 SGHRS and CDR2 YFSETQ come from the germline V gene. V lost 0 bases, J lost 1 base, and 2 bases stayed unmatched. The CDR3 is made up of 17 amino acids. The CDR3 nucleotides are TGCGCCAGCAGCTTGGGGGGACTAGCGGTGAACACCGGGGAGCTGTTTTTT. Amino acid sequence: CASSLGGLAVNTGELFF.

This clonotype was found a few times. The chain uses TRBV12-3 or TRBV12-4 and TRBJ2-7; 9 bases are a match to TRBD1. The CDR3 loop spans 14 amino acids. J was trimmed by 5 bases and V by 9 bases; bases with no gene match: 11. CDR3 coding DNA: TGTGCCAGTAACCGGGACAGGGTAAGGAACGAGCAGTACTTC. Amino acids: CASNRDRVRNEQYF.

This clonotype was seen only a few times. This chain links TRBV18 with TRBJ2-7; TRBD1 or TRBD2 may be the D gene (7 bases each). This CDR3 has 16 amino acids. Trimming cost V 3 bases and J 0 bases, with 15 bases left between them. Germline V lookup: CDR1 KGHSH, CDR2 LQKENI. CDR3: CASSPQGGVYSYEQYF. As DNA, the CDR3 is TGTGCCAGCTCACCCCAGGGGGGGGTCTACTCCTACGAGCAGTACTTC.

The DNA of the CDR3 is TGCGCCAGCAGTCAATCTTTGGGGGAGGCTACGCATGAGCAGTTCTTC. Protein sequence: CASSQSLGEATHEQFF. The chain is built from TRBV23-1 and TRBJ2-1; possible D gene TRBD2, 6 bases. TRBV23-1 belongs to the ORF category, with a function that is uncertain. V dropped 0 bases and J dropped 8 bases, with 17 bases sitting between them. The CDR3 spans 16 residues.

This clonotype was counted ten times or more. The chain joins TRBV12-3 or TRBV12-4 to TRBJ2-3; possible D gene TRBD2, 6 bases. This CDR3 has 14 residues. V gave up 8 bases and J gave up 0 bases, with 12 bases separating them. The chain's CDR3 is CASFREPSTDTQYF. As DNA, the CDR3 is TGTGCCAGCTTCCGGGAGCCTAGCACAGATACGCAGTATTTT.

This clonotype appeared many times. The chain combines TRBV18 with TRBJ1-4; D is unclear. The CDR3 extends over 14 amino acids. Germline V gene sequence: CDR1 KGHSH, CDR2 LQKENI. Trimming shortened V by 2 bases and J by 8 bases, and 12 bases separated the two germline ends. CDR3 region: CASSPGGKKEKLFF. As DNA, the CDR3 is TGTGCCAGCTCACCAGGAGGGAAGAAAGAAAAACTGTTTTTT.

This clonotype was detected many times. The chain has TRBV7-6 and TRBJ1-1, with 9 bases identical to TRBD1. The germline CDR1 and CDR2 sequences are SGHVS and FNYEAQ. The CDR3 is 17 amino acids. V was pared by 1 base and J by 3 bases, with 9 bases of the junction left unmatched. CDR3 region: CASSLDDRGVDHTEAFF. CDR3 DNA: TGTGCCAGCAGCTTAGATGACAGGGGGGTCGACCACACTGAAGCTTTCTTT.

At least ten counts were recorded for this clonotype. The chain combines TRBV9 with TRBJ2-6; no clear D. Trimming took 0 bases from V and 0 from J, leaving 19 bases between them. The CDR3 is 20 amino acids. Germline-derived CDR1 and CDR2 are SGDLS and YYNGEE. The DNA of the CDR3 is TGTGCCAGCAGCGTAGGAGCCCTTAAAGCCCATTCCTCTGGGGCCAACGTCCTGACTTTC. Its protein product is CASSVGALKAHSSGANVLTF.

This clonotype was detected ten times or more. The V and J genes are TRBV14 and TRBJ1-5, with 7 nucleotides matching TRBD1. Germline-derived CDR1 and CDR2 are SGHDN and FVKESK. The CDR3 loop spans 13 amino acids. J was trimmed by 8 bases and V by 7 bases; bases with no gene match: 8. DNA of the CDR3: TGTGCCAGCAACCTGACAGGGAGGAAGCCCCAGCATTTT. As protein: CASNLTGRKPQHF. Complete variable domain (other parts from reference TRBV14 and TRBJ1-5): EAGVTQFPSHSVIEKGQTVTLRCDPISGHDNLYWYRRVMGKEIKFLLHFVKESKQDESGMPNNRFLAERTGGTYSTLKVQPAELEDSGVYFCASNLTGRKPQHFGDGTRLSIL.

Comments on this clonotype: A much larger clone sits a single nucleotide away, making a read error possible. V and J are TRBV10-3 and TRBJ2-3; weak D call: TRBD2 (5 bases). This CDR3 has 13 amino acids. Trimming stripped 5 bases from V and 3 bases from J, with 9 bases between. Per the germline V gene, CDR1 is ENHRY and CDR2 is SYGVKD. For the CDR3, the DNA is TGTGCCATCAGTAGGCGGACTACAGATACGCAGTATTTT. Amino acid sequence: CAISRRTTDTQYF.

This clonotype was counted many times. J is TRBJ1-1 and V is TRBV28; 9 nucleotides line up with TRBD1. Germline lookup yields CDR1 MDHEN and CDR2 SYDVKM. After removal of 2 bases from V and 7 bases from J, the junction contained 2 bases not matched to a gene. This CDR3 spans 13 amino acids. The CDR3 loop reads CASSLDRGFEAFF. The CDR3 DNA follows: TGTGCCAGCAGTTTAGACAGGGGGTTTGAAGCTTTCTTT.

This clonotype has ten or more counts. The V gene is TRBV2, the J gene TRBJ1-5; D not certain. This CDR3 region has 14 residues. V was trimmed by 3 bases and J by 1 base, leaving 7 bases between them. Germline loops: CDR1 SNHLY, CDR2 FYNNEI. As DNA, the CDR3 is TGTGCCAGCAGTGAGCTGAAGAGCAATCAGCCCCAGCATTTT. This translates into CASSELKSNQPQHF.

This clonotype occurred many times. This rearrangement joins TRBV6-5 to TRBJ2-5; possibly TRBD2 for D (5 bases). CDR3 length: 16 amino acids. In germline, CDR1 is MNHEY, CDR2 SVGAGI. V was pared by 2 bases and J by 5 bases, with 18 bases between. CDR3 sequence: CASSYAPGSLKETQYF. CDR3 coding DNA: TGTGCCAGCAGTTACGCCCCGGGGTCTTTGAAGGAGACCCAGTACTTC.

This clonotype occurred many times. The V gene is TRBV18, the J gene TRBJ2-5, with TRBD1 as a possible D gene (6 bases). Germline V gene sequence: CDR1 KGHSH, CDR2 LQKENI. V shed 4 bases and J shed 2 bases, with 14 bases lying between them. CDR3 size: 15 residues. In DNA form, the CDR3 reads TGTGCCAGCTCACGGAGTCAGGGGCAGCAAGAGACCCAGTACTTC. Amino acids: CASSRSQGQQETQYF.